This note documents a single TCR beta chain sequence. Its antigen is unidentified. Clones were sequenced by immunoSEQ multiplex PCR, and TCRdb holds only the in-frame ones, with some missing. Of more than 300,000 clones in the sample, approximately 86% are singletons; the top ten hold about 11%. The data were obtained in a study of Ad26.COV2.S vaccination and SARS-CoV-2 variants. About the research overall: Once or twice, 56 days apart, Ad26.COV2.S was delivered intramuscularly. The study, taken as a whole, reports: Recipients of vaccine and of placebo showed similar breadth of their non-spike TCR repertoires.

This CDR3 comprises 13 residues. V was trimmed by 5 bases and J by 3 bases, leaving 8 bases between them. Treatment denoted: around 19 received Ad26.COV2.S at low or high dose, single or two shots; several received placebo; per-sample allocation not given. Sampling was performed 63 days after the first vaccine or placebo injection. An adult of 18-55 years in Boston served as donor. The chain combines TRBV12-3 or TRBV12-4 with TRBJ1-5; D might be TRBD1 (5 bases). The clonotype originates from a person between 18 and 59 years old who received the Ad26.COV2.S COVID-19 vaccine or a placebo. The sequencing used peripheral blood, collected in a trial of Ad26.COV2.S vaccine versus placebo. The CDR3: CASSGGDNQPQHF. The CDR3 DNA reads TGTGCCAGCAGTGGGGGAGACAATCAGCCCCAGCATTTT.